This T cell receptor (beta chain) derives from a study of blood T cell repertoires in COVID-19. Overall study context: The cDNA or gDNA used as material had been derived from T cells, B-cell-depleted T cells, or PBMCs.

The table lists this clone with a count of one. Original processing notes: Reference gene primer amplification gave nucleated cell count estimates. Libraries were prepared by immunoSEQ multiplex PCR; TCRdb keeps only in-frame clonotypes and omits some of them. Clonal size and the V and J genes are those of that table, whereas D and trimming came from the DNA. The table records under 300,000 clones, approximately 86% of them present only once. The sample was peripheral blood. The receptor comes from a woman in her sixties or seventies with active or convalescent COVID-19.

This CDR3 reads CASSPNRVGQYF. CDR3 coding DNA: TGTGCCAGCTCACCGAACAGGGTTGGGCAGTATTTT. The chain recombines TRBV18 with TRBJ2-3, with D possibly being TRBD1 (6 bases). The CDR3 covers 12 residues. Trimming removed 3 bases at V and 11 bases at J, with 12 bases between. Germline V gene lookup returns CDR1 KGHSH and CDR2 LQKENI.